A selection of T cell receptor beta chains follows, all from one sample in a study of identical twins. TCRdb re-analysed the 5' RACE reads in MiXCR, keeping a single row per CDR3 protein. Among approximately 220,000 distinct CDR3 sequences listed, over 8% were seen once. Sequencing input: memory (CD45RO+) T cells sorted from blood. These TCRs come from a woman aged 18-29 years in good health. Each CDR3 is given with its conserved first and last residue. The order of the fields is V gene, clone size, CDR3 length, D gene, J gene, CDR3 protein, CDR3 DNA. The D gene is left open where the match is weak. Clone size, where shown, is once, few, many, or a class for clones that have expanded.

TRBV20-1,many,16,NA,TRBJ2-1,CSARDLQGSSYNEQFF,TGCAGTGCTAGAGATCTCCAGGGGAGCTCCTACAATGAGCAGTTCTTC
TRBV5-1,few,12,NA,TRBJ2-2,CASSLDAGELFF,TGCGCCAGCAGCTTGGATGCCGGGGAGCTGTTTTTT
TRBV6-5,NA,13,NA,TRBJ2-6,CASGNSGANVLTF,TGTGCCAGTGGTAACTCTGGGGCCAACGTCCTGACTTTC
TRBV18,NA,15,NA,TRBJ2-4,CASSPQGSAKNIQYF,TGTGCCAGCTCACCACAGGGCAGCGCCAAAAACATTCAGTACTTC
TRBV7-9,NA,13,NA,TRBJ2-7,CASSPRLTYEQYF,TGTGCCAGCAGCCCCCGGCTCACCTACGAGCAGTACTTC
TRBV12-5,NA,18,NA,TRBJ2-1,CASGLVPDGKPSYNEQFF,TGTGCTAGTGGTTTGGTACCCGACGGAAAGCCCTCCTACAATGAGCAGTTCTTC
TRBV5-1,many,14,NA,TRBJ1-6,CASSLGGTYSPLHF,TGCGCCAGCAGCTTGGGAGGTACCTATTCACCCCTCCACTTT
TRBV7-2,many,16,NA,TRBJ2-4,CASNRDLNTAKNIQYF,TGTGCCAGCAACCGGGACTTGAACACAGCCAAAAACATTCAGTACTTC
TRBV9,many,11,NA,TRBJ2-1,CASSGYNEQFF,TGTGCCAGCAGCGGCTACAATGAGCAGTTCTTC
TRBV7-8,NA,13,NA,TRBJ2-7,CASSWDTLYEQYF,TGTGCCAGCAGCTGGGACACTCTCTACGAGCAGTACTTC
TRBV3-1,once,15,NA,TRBJ2-5,CASSPSTVLQGTQYF,TGTGCCAGCAGCCCCTCGACGGTACTCCAGGGGACCCAGTACTTC
TRBV3-1,few,15,TRBD2,TRBJ2-5,CASSRLAGGEETQYF,TGTGCCAGCAGCCGACTAGCGGGAGGGGAAGAGACCCAGTACTTC
TRBV18,few,13,NA,TRBJ2-7,CASSPTSLGEQYF,TGTGCCAGCTCCCCTACTAGTCTGGGAGAGCAGTACTTC
TRBV7-8,NA,13,NA,TRBJ2-5,CASSRDVLATQYF,TGTGCCAGCAGCCGAGACGTCTTGGCGACCCAGTACTTC
TRBV12-3/TRBV12-4,many,14,NA,TRBJ1-2,CASSLLEGNYGYTF,TGTGCCAGCAGTTTACTGGAGGGTAACTATGGCTACACCTTC
TRBV6-1,NA,14,NA,TRBJ2-2,CASSPLVRHGELFF,TGTGCCAGCAGTCCTCTAGTGAGACACGGGGAGCTGTTTTTT
TRBV6-2/TRBV6-3,few,13,TRBD2,TRBJ2-5,CASTTGLAGTQYF,TGTGCCAGCACCACGGGACTAGCGGGGACCCAGTACTTC